This T cell receptor beta chain was profiled in a study of T cell responses to AZD1222 COVID-19 vaccine. Study observations and caveats: Mostly white British, mostly female donors; authors suggested clonal diversity may be underestimated.

In its sample, this clone was seen once. Antigen unknown. Repertoires were generated with immunoSEQ multiplex PCR, while TCRdb's copy carries only in-frame clones and drops some. The data show more than 110,000 clones, around 90% seen once. Trimming left V 7 bases short and J 2 bases short, with 6 bases between. The CDR3 covers 12 residues. CDR1 is GTSNPN, CDR2 SVGIG, per germline (reference sequence). The clonotype comes from an adult in good health. Sequenced here: peripheral blood, sampled on day 0 of AZD1222 vaccination. This chain uses TRBV30 with TRBJ2-6; no definite D call. CDR3 in amino acids: CALLAGANVLTF. In nucleotides, the CDR3 is TGTGCCTTACTGGCTGGGGCCAACGTCCTGACTTTC.